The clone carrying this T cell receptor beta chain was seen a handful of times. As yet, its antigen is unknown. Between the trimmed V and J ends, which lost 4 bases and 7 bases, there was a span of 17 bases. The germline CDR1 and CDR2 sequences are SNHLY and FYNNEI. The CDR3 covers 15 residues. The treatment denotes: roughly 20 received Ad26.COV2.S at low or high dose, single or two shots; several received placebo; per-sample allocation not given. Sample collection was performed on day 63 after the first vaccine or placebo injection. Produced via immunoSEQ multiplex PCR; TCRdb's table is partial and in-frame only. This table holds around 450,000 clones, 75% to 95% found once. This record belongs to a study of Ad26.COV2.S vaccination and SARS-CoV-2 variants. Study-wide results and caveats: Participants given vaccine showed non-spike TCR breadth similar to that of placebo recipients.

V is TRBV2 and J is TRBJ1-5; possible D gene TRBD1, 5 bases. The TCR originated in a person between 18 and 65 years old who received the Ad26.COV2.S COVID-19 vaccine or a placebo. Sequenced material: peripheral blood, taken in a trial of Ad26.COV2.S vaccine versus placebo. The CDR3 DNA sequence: TGTGCCAGCAGTGCTTTACCAGGGTCGAGGCAGCCCCAGCATTTT. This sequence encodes CASSALPGSRQPQHF.